Below, 27 T cell receptor beta chains from the same sample are listed, as sequenced in a study of tumor-infiltrating lymphocytes in oesophageal squamous cell carcinoma. TCRdb itself ran the PCR reads through MiXCR, one entry per CDR3 protein. The data show some 15,000 distinct CDR3 sequences, 46% seen once. The source material was blood. Every receptor here comes from a male donor with esophageal squamous cell carcinoma.

The table lists this clonotype with many counts. This may come from a read error, since a much larger clone is one base off. The gene calls are TRBV6-1 and TRBJ2-7, with D unresolved. This CDR3 region has 12 residues. V shed 5 bases and J shed 7 bases, with 12 bases lying between them. CDR1 is MNHNS, CDR2 SASEGT, per germline. The CDR3 DNA follows: TGTGCCAGCAGTTCCGGAGACAATGAGCAGTACTTC. As protein: CASSSGDNEQYF.

This chain connects TRBV7-3 to TRBJ2-2; perhaps TRBD1 as D (6 bases). Trimming pared 1 base from V and 5 bases from J, leaving 23 bases between. Germline V gene sequence: CDR1 SGHTA, CDR2 FQGTGA. The CDR3 runs 19 residues. The chain's CDR3 is CASSLRPLIVPDRTGELFF. The CDR3 DNA follows: TGTGCCAGCAGCTTAAGACCCCTCATAGTCCCCGACAGGACCGGGGAGCTGTTTTTT.

The V and J genes are TRBV7-2 and TRBJ2-3; TRBD2 might be the D (5 bases). V lost 5 bases and J lost 2, with 8 bases in between. Germline lookup yields CDR1 SGHTA and CDR2 FQGNSA. This CDR3 contains 13 residues. The CDR3 spells CASSRDFTDTQYF. CDR3 nucleotides: TGTGCCAGCAGCCGGGATTTCACAGATACGCAGTATTTT. Using reference TRBV7-2 and TRBJ2-3 for the parts outside the CDR3, the full variable domain is GAGVSQSPSNKVTEKGKDVELRCDPISGHTALYWYRQSLGQGLEFLIYFQGNSAPDKSGLPSDRFSAERTGGSVSTLTIQRTQQEDSAVYLCASSRDFTDTQYFGPGTRLTVL.

As to this clonotype: This may be a read error, as it is one base from a much larger clone. The chain employs TRBV10-2 and TRBJ2-5; D not certain. The J call is in doubt because the DNA end fits TRBJ2-1 better. The CDR3 runs 13 residues. Germline-derived CDR1 and CDR2 are WSHSY and SAAADI. The DNA for the CDR3 is TGCGCCAGCAGTGAGCTCCCCCGATACGAGCAGTTCTTC. Translation: CASSELPRYEQFF.

This clonotype was counted ten times or more. This rearrangement joins TRBV6-1 to TRBJ1-3; a possible D gene is TRBD1 (6 bases). Trimming left V 2 bases short and J 9 bases short, with 17 bases between. Germline V CDR1 and CDR2: MNHNS, SASEGT. CDR3 size: 15 residues. CDR3 in amino acids: CASSEPGTPFATIYF. The CDR3 DNA sequence: TGTGCCAGCAGTGAACCTGGGACACCCTTCGCCACCATATATTTT.

Of note for this clonotype: Germline is not matched at one junction end, which may reflect a read error. CDR3 coding DNA: TGTGCCAGCAGCCCTGACCCCTATAATTCACCCCTCCACTTC. Translated: CASSPDPYNSPLHF. The chain joins TRBV7-2 to TRBJ2-7, with no clear D. The V gene's germline CDR1 is SGHTA and CDR2 FQGNSA. This CDR3 has 14 amino acids.

This clonotype was seen many times. A read error may explain this, as a much larger clone is one base away. This chain connects TRBV7-3 to TRBJ2-3, with D perhaps assigned TRBD1 or TRBD2 (6 bases each). CDR3 length: 15 residues. Trimming took 3 bases from V and 14 from J, leaving 24 bases between them. Germline CDR1 is SGHTA and CDR2 is FQGTGA. In DNA form, the CDR3 reads TGTGCCAGCAGCTTGGGAGGACAGAGGACCGGGGAGCTGTATTTT. Translating gives CASSLGGQRTGELYF. Supplemented by reference TRBV7-3 and TRBJ2-3, the full variable domain reads GAGVSQTPSNKVTEKGKYVELRCDPISGHTALYWYRQSLGQGPEFLIYFQGTGAADDSGLPNDRFFAVRPEGSVSTLKIQRTERGDSAVYLCASSLGGQRTGELYFGPGTRLTVL.

The V gene is TRBV11-3, the J gene TRBJ2-5; D is ambiguous. Per germline, CDR1 SGHNT and CDR2 YENEEA. V shed 6 bases and J shed 3 bases, with 8 bases lying between them. This CDR3 is built from 12 residues. CDR3 protein: CASSREEETQYF. The CDR3 coding sequence is TGTGCCAGCAGTCGCGAGGAAGAGACCCAGTACTTC.

This clonotype has a count of ten or more. V is TRBV6-1 and J is TRBJ2-7; TRBD2 might be the D (6 bases). This CDR3 has 13 amino acids. With 6 bases removed from V and 7 bases from J, the gap between germline ends came to 16 bases. CDR1 is MNHNS and CDR2 is SASEGT in the germline V gene. The CDR3, as DNA: TGTGCCAGCAGATTACGGGGGACGGGGGAGCAGTACTTC. This sequence encodes CASRLRGTGEQYF.

The rearrangement uses TRBV7-6 and TRBJ2-3; possibly TRBD1 for D (5 bases). Per germline, CDR1 SGHVS and CDR2 FNYEAQ. Trimming stripped 5 bases from V and 0 bases from J, with 9 bases between. The CDR3 is 14 residues long. The CDR3 coding sequence is TGTGCCAGCAGCAATCGACAGAGCACAGATACGCAGTATTTT. This codes for CASSNRQSTDTQYF.

As concerns this clonotype: Given a much more abundant clone one base away, this may be a read error. The chain employs TRBV28 and TRBJ2-1; 7 bases agree with TRBD1. Unmatched junction bases numbered 14, after V lost 5 bases and J lost 10 bases. The CDR3 has 15 amino acids. CDR1 is MDHEN, CDR2 SYDVKM, per germline. This chain's CDR3 is CASSLGTVLAYEQFF. CDR3 DNA sequence: TGTGCCAGCAGTCTTGGGACAGTACTCGCCTACGAGCAGTTCTTC.

This clonotype was observed a few times. J is TRBJ1-1 and V is TRBV19; D is undetermined. The CDR3 is 12 amino acids. The V gene lost 9 bases and the J gene lost 7 bases, with 15 bases spanning the gap. Germline-derived CDR1 and CDR2 are LNHDA and SQIVND (reference sequence). CDR3 DNA: TGTGCCAGCCTAGAAGCTGAGGGTGAAGCTTTCTTT. It translates to CASLEAEGEAFF. Full variable domain (outside the CDR3, taken from reference TRBV19 and TRBJ1-1): DGGITQSPKYLFRKEGQNVTLSCEQNLNHDAMYWYRQDPGQGLRLIYYSQIVNDFQKGDIAEGYSVSREKKESFPLTVTSAQKNPTAFYLCASLEAEGEAFFGQGTRLTVV.

The CDR3 is CASSLGTGLNDQYF. DNA for the CDR3: TGTGCCAGCAGCCTCGGGACAGGGCTTAATGACCAGTACTTC. The chain couples TRBV6-5 to TRBJ2-7; the match to TRBD1 covers 9 bases. The CDR3 extends over 14 amino acids. Germline CDR1 is MNHEY and CDR2 is SVGAGI. V shed 6 bases and J 10 bases; nucleotides not matched to a gene: 13.

On this clonotype itself: The final CDR3 position lacks the conserved phenylalanine or tryptophan, pointing to a likely read error. The DNA is omitted, as the CDR3 cannot be located on it reliably, and the CDR3 follows TCRdb's listing. This chain connects TRBV7-2 to TRBJ2-3; the table gives TRBD1 as D, unverified against the DNA. The germline CDR1 and CDR2 sequences are SGHTA and FQGNSA. The CDR3 contains 17 residues when both ends are counted. This chain's CDR3 is CASSKGQGGNSPLHFGK.

This clonotype was counted ten times or more. V is TRBV11-2 and J is TRBJ2-3; the match to TRBD2 covers 7 bases. The CDR3 is 13 residues long. The ends lost 7 bases at V and 0 bases at J; junction bases unmatched: 1. Germline CDR1 is SGHAT and CDR2 is FQNNGV. CDR3: CASTLASTDTQYF. As DNA, the CDR3 is TGTGCCAGCACACTAGCGAGCACAGATACGCAGTATTTT.

In its sample, this clonotype was seen many times. The V gene is TRBV19, the J gene TRBJ2-7, with TRBD2 matching over 8 bases. The CDR3 has 11 amino acids. CDR1 is LNHDA and CDR2 is SQIVND in the germline V gene (reference sequence). V shed 8 bases and J 7 bases; nucleotides not matched to a gene: 4. The CDR3 reads CASGREAEQYF. As DNA, the CDR3 is TGTGCCAGTGGGCGGGAGGCTGAGCAGTACTTC.

To note about this clonotype: No conserved phenylalanine or tryptophan ends this CDR3, so it is likely a read error. The DNA is omitted, as the CDR3 cannot be located on it reliably, and the CDR3 follows TCRdb's listing. The chain combines TRBV12-3 or TRBV12-4 with TRBJ2-1; the table's D call, TRBD2, has no DNA check behind it. The CDR3 length is 16 residues, termini included. CDR3 sequence: CASSWTSGGYEQYFGS.

The gene calls are TRBV4-3 and TRBJ1-6; D not resolved. Germline V gives CDR1 LGHNA, CDR2 YSLEER. CDR3 size: 14 residues. V was pared by 0 bases and J by 6 bases, with 6 bases between. The CDR3: CASSQEGPNSPLHF. The CDR3, as DNA: TGCGCCAGCAGCCAAGAAGGACCTAATTCACCCCTCCACTTT.

The chain employs TRBV6-6 and TRBJ2-5; D ambiguous. V lost 0 bases and J lost 5, with 13 bases in between. CDR1 is MNHNY, CDR2 SVGAGI, per germline (reference sequence). The CDR3 sequence is 15 residues long. CDR3 sequence: CASSYSILEGETQYF. The CDR3 region has the DNA TGTGCCAGCAGTTACTCGATTCTCGAAGGGGAGACCCAGTACTTC.

Only a few counts were recorded for this clonotype. The chain joins TRBV7-8 to TRBJ2-7; either TRBD1 or TRBD2 may supply D (5 bases each). CDR1 is SGHVS, CDR2 FQNEAQ, per germline. The CDR3 runs to 15 residues. Trimming shortened V by 7 bases and J by 0 bases, and 16 bases separated the two germline ends. CDR3 in amino acids: CASTGFQGPSYEQYF. The CDR3 DNA follows: TGTGCCAGCACCGGTTTTCAGGGACCCTCCTACGAGCAGTACTTC. Combining the CDR3 with reference TRBV7-8 and TRBJ2-7 gives the whole variable domain GAGVSQSPRYKVAKRGQDVALRCDPISGHVSLFWYQQALGQGPEFLTYFQNEAQLDKSGLPSDRFFAERPEGSVSTLKIQRTQQEDSAVYLCASTGFQGPSYEQYFGPGTRLTVT.

This clonotype was recorded a few times. CDR3: CASSPQGTNNSPLHF. For the CDR3, the DNA is TGTGCCAGCAGCCCCCAGGGTACCAATAATTCACCCCTCCACTTT. This rearrangement joins TRBV7-2 to TRBJ1-6; TRBD1 might be the D (5 bases). Per germline, CDR1 SGHTA and CDR2 FQGNSA. The CDR3 runs 15 residues. Trimming cost V 5 bases and J 5 bases, with 13 bases left between them.

V and J are TRBV7-8 and TRBJ2-5; 9 bases fit TRBD1. Germline V gene sequence: CDR1 SGHVS, CDR2 FQNEAQ. The CDR3 runs 16 residues. J gave up 11 bases and V 2 bases, and 15 bases lay outside the gene matches. CDR3 coding DNA: TGTGCCAGCAGCTTACCTCCCGGGACAGGGTCCGTGGAGCAGTACTTC. Translation: CASSLPPGTGSVEQYF. Full variable domain (missing parts from reference TRBV7-8 and TRBJ2-5): GAGVSQSPRYKVAKRGQDVALRCDPISGHVSLFWYQQALGQGPEFLTYFQNEAQLDKSGLPSDRFFAERPEGSVSTLKIQRTQQEDSAVYLCASSLPPGTGSVEQYFGPGTRLLVL.

The chain uses TRBV4-2 and TRBJ2-4; D gene ambiguous. The J call may be mistaken, given a closer DNA end match to TRBJ2-1. The germline V gene has CDR1 LGHNA and CDR2 YNFKEQ. This CDR3 contains 12 residues. The CDR3 nucleotides are TGTGCCAGCAGCCAAGTCGGAGAGACCCAGTTCTTC. Its protein is CASSQVGETQFF.

By proportion, this clonotype is medium-sized. V and J are TRBV12-3 or TRBV12-4 and TRBJ2-1; 12 nucleotides line up with TRBD2. The CDR3 extends over 17 amino acids. With V trimmed by 3 bases and J by 1 base, 4 bases remained unmatched. CDR3 amino acids: CASSLGLAGGSYNEQFF. The CDR3, as DNA: TGTGCCAGCAGTTTGGGGCTAGCGGGAGGGTCCTACAATGAGCAGTTCTTC.

A note on this clonotype: One end of the junction fails to match germline, which may point to a read error. The rearrangement uses TRBV6-5 and TRBJ2-3; 10 nucleotides agree with TRBD2. Per the germline V gene, CDR1 is MNHEY and CDR2 is SVGAGI. The CDR3 is 14 amino acids. CDR3 nucleotides: TGTGCCAGCACCCCTCGGCCCGTCGGGACTAGCGTTTGGTTC. Translating it yields CASTPRPVGTSVWF.

This clonotype has a handful of counts. The chain is built from TRBV7-6 and TRBJ2-3; 10 nucleotides line up with TRBD1. CDR3 size: 15 residues. Per germline, CDR1 SGHVS and CDR2 FNYEAQ. J was trimmed by 14 bases and V by 5 bases; bases with no gene match: 16. The CDR3 is CASSPGTGVAGELYF. CDR3 DNA sequence: TGTGCCAGCAGCCCAGGGACAGGGGTGGCCGGGGAGCTGTATTTT.

This chain uses TRBV27 with TRBJ2-1; D ambiguous. The J call is in doubt because the DNA end fits TRBJ2-7 better. CDR3 length: 17 residues. Germline CDR1 MNHEY, CDR2 SMNVEV (reference sequence). The CDR3 loop is CASSLGTGLSSYNEQYF. For the CDR3, the DNA is TGTGCCAGCAGTTTAGGTACGGGCCTTAGCTCCTACAATGAGCAGTACTTC.